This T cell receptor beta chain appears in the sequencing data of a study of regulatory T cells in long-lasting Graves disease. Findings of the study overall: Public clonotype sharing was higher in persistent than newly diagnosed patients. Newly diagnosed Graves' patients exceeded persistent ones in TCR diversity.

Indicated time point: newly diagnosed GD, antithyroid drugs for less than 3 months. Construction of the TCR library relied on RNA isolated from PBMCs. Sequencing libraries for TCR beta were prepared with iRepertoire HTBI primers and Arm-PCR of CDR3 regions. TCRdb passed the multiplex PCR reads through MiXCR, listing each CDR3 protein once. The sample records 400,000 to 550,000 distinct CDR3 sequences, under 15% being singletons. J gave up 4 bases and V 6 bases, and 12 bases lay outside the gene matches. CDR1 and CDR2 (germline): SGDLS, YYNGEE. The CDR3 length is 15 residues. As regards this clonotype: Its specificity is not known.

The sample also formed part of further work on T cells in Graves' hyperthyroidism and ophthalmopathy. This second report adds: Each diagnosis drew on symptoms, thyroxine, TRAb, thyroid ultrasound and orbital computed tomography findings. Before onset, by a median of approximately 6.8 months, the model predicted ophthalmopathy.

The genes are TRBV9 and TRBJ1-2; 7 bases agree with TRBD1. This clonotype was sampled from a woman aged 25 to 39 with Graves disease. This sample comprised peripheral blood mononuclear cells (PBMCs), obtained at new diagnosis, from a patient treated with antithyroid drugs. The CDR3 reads CASNTGAGLSYGYTF. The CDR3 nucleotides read TGTGCCAGCAACACAGGGGCCGGCCTTTCCTATGGCTACACCTTC.